Below are 31 T cell receptor beta chains sequenced from a single sample in a study of post-analysis software for immune sequencing data. Points from the study as a whole: Controls had lower frequencies than patients of a few TRBV segments, which included TRBV5-6, TRBV5-1 and TRBV20-1.

Included in the TCR beta cDNA libraries were unique molecular identifiers. TCRdb reprocessed the PCR reads with MiXCR, giving one entry per CDR3 protein. The sample shows 750,000 to 950,000 distinct CDR3 sequences, approximately 53% of them seen only once. These receptors' targets are unknown. The source material was blood. All receptors come from a girl between 10 and 17 years old with multiple sclerosis.

The genes are TRBV12-3 or TRBV12-4 and TRBJ2-7; D unresolved. V lost 7 bases to trimming and J lost 3 bases, with 10 bases between them. The CDR3 spans 12 residues. The CDR3: CASTAGRYEQYF. CDR3 nucleotides: TGTGCCAGCACCGCAGGTCGCTACGAGCAGTACTTC.

This clonotype was recorded once. V is TRBV12-3 or TRBV12-4 and J is TRBJ2-2; 10 bases are a match to TRBD2. J was trimmed by 4 bases and V by 6 bases; bases with no gene match: 5. This CDR3 is 15 amino acids long. The DNA of the CDR3 is TGTGCCAGCAGAACTAGCGGGGCGAGCACCGGGGAGCTGTTTTTT. This codes for CASRTSGASTGELFF.

This clonotype was observed a few times. J is TRBJ2-7 and V is TRBV7-2; tentative D call: TRBD1 (5 bases). Looked up from germline, CDR1 is SGHTA and CDR2 is FQGNSA. The ends were cut back, 4 bases at V and 2 bases at J, with 15 bases in the middle. This CDR3 is 15 amino acids long. This CDR3 is CASSWEVGRAYEQYF. The CDR3 nucleotides read TGTGCCAGCAGCTGGGAAGTGGGGCGAGCCTACGAGCAGTACTTC.

The V gene is TRBV29-1, the J gene TRBJ2-3; D is uncertain. Trimming took 4 bases from V and 0 from J, leaving 14 bases between them. This CDR3 is 15 amino acids long. Germline V CDR1 and CDR2: SQVTM, ANQGSEA. CDR3 in amino acids: CSVVSRGSSTDTQYF. Written as DNA, the CDR3 is TGCAGCGTTGTCAGCCGCGGCTCTAGCACAGATACGCAGTATTTT.

The table lists this clonotype with a few counts. The genes are TRBV25-1 and TRBJ2-1; 9 nucleotides align to TRBD1. After removal of 7 bases from V and 3 bases from J, the junction contained 7 bases not matched to a gene. The germline V gene has CDR1 MGHDK and CDR2 SYGVNS. The CDR3 spans 15 residues. The CDR3 coding sequence is TGTGCCAGCACCAAGACAGGGGGGAACTACAATGAGCAGTTCTTC. Amino acids: CASTKTGGNYNEQFF.

The rearrangement uses TRBV6-2 or TRBV6-3 and TRBJ2-1; 9 bases fit TRBD2. The J segment lost 7 bases and the V segment lost 2 bases, leaving 6 bases of the junction unmatched. CDR1 and CDR2 from the germline V gene are MNHEY and SVGEGT. The CDR3 spans 15 residues. CDR3 amino acids: CASSYSAGGPNEQFF. In DNA, the CDR3 is TGTGCCAGCAGTTACAGCGCGGGAGGGCCGAATGAGCAGTTCTTC.

This clonotype showed up just a few times. The J gene is TRBJ1-5, the V gene TRBV19; D is ambiguous. This CDR3 is 14 amino acids long. The germline V gene has CDR1 LNHDA and CDR2 SQIVND (reference sequence). V was trimmed by 3 bases and J by 1 base, leaving 7 bases between them. CDR3: CASSIPGSNQPQHF. CDR3 in DNA: TGTGCCAGTAGTATCCCGGGGAGCAATCAGCCCCAGCATTTT.

The sample holds a few counts of this clonotype. The chain couples TRBV5-1 to TRBJ2-1; no firm D call. V lost 0 bases and J lost 0, with 7 bases in between. CDR1 and CDR2 from the germline V gene are SGHRS and YFSETQ. This CDR3 is 15 amino acids long. The CDR3, as DNA: TGCGCCAGCAGCTTGGAGGCGGACTCCTACAATGAGCAGTTCTTC. It yields the protein CASSLEADSYNEQFF.

The chain recombines TRBV5-1 with TRBJ2-4; 10 bases match TRBD1. Germline V gene data show CDR1 as SGHRS and CDR2 as YFSETQ. The trim removed 4 bases at V and 13 bases at J, leaving 14 bases unmatched. The CDR3 consists of 15 residues. The chain's CDR3 is CASSPWGTGDLWQYF. The CDR3 DNA sequence: TGCGCCAGCAGCCCCTGGGGGACAGGGGATTTGTGGCAGTACTTC.

The chain uses TRBV10-3 and TRBJ2-3, with a tentative D call TRBD2 (5 bases). The CDR3 extends over 14 amino acids. The V end lost 2 bases, the J end lost 0 bases, and 6 bases lay between the germline ends. In germline, CDR1 is ENHRY, CDR2 SYGVKD. CDR3: CAISEGLSTDTQYF. In DNA, the CDR3 is TGTGCCATCAGTGAGGGACTGAGCACAGATACGCAGTATTTT.

The chain carries TRBV2 and TRBJ2-7, with 9 nucleotides matching TRBD2. Germline values: CDR1 SNHLY, CDR2 FYNNEI. Trimming removed 6 bases from V and 1 base from J; junction bases left unmatched: 7. The CDR3 is made up of 15 amino acids. CDR3 coding DNA: TGTGCCAGCAGGACACAAGCGGGGGGATCCTACGAGCAGTACTTC. This translates into CASRTQAGGSYEQYF.

The chain links TRBV12-3 or TRBV12-4 to TRBJ2-1; D gene uncertain. With 6 bases removed from V and 0 bases from J, the gap between germline ends came to 9 bases. There are 14 residues in the CDR3. The CDR3 DNA reads TGTGCCAGCAGCCCGGTTGCCTCCTACAATGAGCAGTTCTTC. Translated, it gives CASSPVASYNEQFF.

This chain links TRBV7-9 with TRBJ2-3; D gene uncertain. CDR1 and CDR2 from the germline V gene are SEHNR and FQNEAQ (reference sequence). The length of the CDR3 is 15 residues. Trimming left V 5 bases short and J 0 bases short, with 12 bases between. CDR3 sequence (DNA): TGTGCCAGCAGCCGAGACGGAGCTAGCACAGATACGCAGTATTTT. Its protein product is CASSRDGASTDTQYF.

This chain uses TRBV29-1 with TRBJ2-1; TRBD1 matches 7 bases. The CDR3 runs to 14 residues. Trimming cost V 5 bases and J 3 bases; bases outside gene matches: 7. Germline V gene lookup returns CDR1 SQVTM and CDR2 ANQGSEA. The CDR3: CSVPDRPYYNEQFF. The CDR3 bases are TGCAGCGTTCCGGACAGGCCATACTACAATGAGCAGTTCTTC.

In regard to this clonotype: The junction departs from the called germline gene at one end, perhaps through a read error. The rearrangement uses TRBV7-8 and TRBJ2-5; 7 positions match TRBD2. The CDR3 is made up of 11 amino acids. The germline CDR1 and CDR2 sequences are SGHVS and FQNEAQ. CDR3 region: CASGGGEPQYF. The CDR3 DNA follows: TGTGCCAGCGGGGGGGGAGAGCCCCAGTACTTC.

This clonotype was counted only a few times. The V and J genes are TRBV20-1 and TRBJ2-3, with a possible D match to TRBD1 (6 bases). Germline lookup yields CDR1 DFQATT and CDR2 SNEGSKA (reference sequence). This CDR3 comprises 13 residues. CDR3 coding DNA: TGCAGCCAGGGGAGCCCTAGCACAGATACGCAGTATTTT. Its protein product is CSQGSPSTDTQYF.

The gene calls are TRBV5-6 and TRBJ1-2; perhaps TRBD1 as D (5 bases). CDR3 size: 17 residues. Between the trimmed V and J ends, which lost 0 bases and 2 bases, there was a span of 17 bases. Germline V gene lookup returns CDR1 SGHDT and CDR2 YYEEEE. CDR3 DNA sequence: TGTGCCAGCAGCTTGGCCGGCAGGGCAGCGTCGAACTATGGCTACACCTTC. This encodes CASSLAGRAASNYGYTF. The full variable domain, in which reference TRBV5-6 and TRBJ1-2 provide the parts outside the CDR3, is DAGVTQSPTHLIKTRGQQVTLRCSPKSGHDTVSWYQQALGQGPQFIFQYYEEEERQRGNFPDRFSGHQFPNYSSELNVNALLLGDSALYLCASSLAGRAASNYGYTFGSGTRLTVV.

A few counts support this clonotype. The V gene is TRBV5-6, the J gene TRBJ2-6; a possible D gene is TRBD1 (5 bases). The V gene lost 7 bases and the J gene lost 0 bases, with 17 bases spanning the gap. Germline V gene data show CDR1 as SGHDT and CDR2 as YYEEEE. The CDR3 is 17 residues long. The CDR3 nucleotides read TGTGCCAGCCGGTGGCAGGGCCTTGACTCTGGGGCCAACGTCCTGACTTTC. Protein product: CASRWQGLDSGANVLTF.

The V call is TRBV14, the J call TRBJ1-1; tentative D call: TRBD1 (6 bases). Germline V gene lookup returns CDR1 SGHDN and CDR2 FVKESK. This CDR3 comprises 14 residues. V lost 3 bases, J lost 5 bases, and 13 bases lay in between. The CDR3 DNA is TGTGCCAGCAGCCACGACGGGGGCTGGACTGAAGCTTTCTTT. Translation: CASSHDGGWTEAFF.

V usage is TRBV10-3 and J usage is TRBJ2-4, with 7 bases identical to TRBD1. Near its end, the DNA agrees better with TRBJ2-7, so the J call may be wrong. This CDR3 has 16 amino acids. CDR1 and CDR2 from the germline V gene are ENHRY and SYGVKD. CDR3 loop: CAISETPGTANYEQYF. CDR3 in DNA: TGTGCCATCAGTGAGACACCCGGGACAGCTAACTACGAGCAGTACTTC.

The CDR3 spells CASSQVTAGGTNRDTQYF. CDR3 DNA: TGTGCCAGCAGCCAAGTGACAGCGGGGGGGACCAACCGTGATACGCAGTATTTT. The chain carries TRBV3-1 and TRBJ2-3, with 10 positions matching TRBD2. The V segment lost 1 base and the J segment 6 bases; nucleotides outside the gene matches: 13. Looked up from germline, CDR1 is LGHDT and CDR2 is YNNKEL (reference sequence). The length of the CDR3 is 18 residues.

This rearrangement joins TRBV2 to TRBJ2-7; 12 nucleotides agree with TRBD2. The CDR3 is made up of 14 amino acids. Unmatched junction bases numbered 3, after V lost 7 bases and J lost 2 bases. Germline CDR1 and CDR2: SNHLY and FYNNEI. DNA of the CDR3: TGTGCCAGCACCGGGACTAGCGGGCCCTACGAGCAGTACTTC. Protein sequence: CASTGTSGPYEQYF.

This clonotype came up a few times. V usage is TRBV7-7 and J usage is TRBJ2-5, with 10 nucleotides matching TRBD1. This CDR3 has 15 amino acids. The V and J ends lost 3 bases and 2 bases, in that order; junction bases with no gene match: 3. Germline V lookup: CDR1 SSHAT, CDR2 FNYEAQ (reference sequence). In DNA form, the CDR3 reads TGTGCCAGCAGCTTCGGGACAGGGGCACAAGAGACCCAGTACTTC. Protein product: CASSFGTGAQETQYF.

This clonotype appeared a few times. This chain connects TRBV6-5 to TRBJ2-1; 9 bases fit TRBD2. CDR1 is MNHEY and CDR2 is SVGAGI in the germline V gene. The CDR3 loop spans 20 amino acids. The V and J ends lost 2 bases and 0 bases, in that order; junction bases with no gene match: 14. CDR3 coding DNA: TGTGCCAGCAGTTACAAAGGACTAGCGCTATTGAAAAGCTCCTACAATGAGCAGTTCTTC. Residues: CASSYKGLALLKSSYNEQFF.

The chain is built from TRBV20-1 and TRBJ1-2; 7 bases align to TRBD1. This CDR3 is built from 13 residues. The germline V gene encodes CDR1 DFQATT and CDR2 SNEGSKA (reference sequence). Trimming removed 3 bases from V and 8 bases from J; junction bases left unmatched: 9. The CDR3 nucleotides read TGCAGTGCTAGCGACACAGGGGCGAGGGGCTACACCTTC. Residues: CSASDTGARGYTF.

The chain employs TRBV29-1 and TRBJ1-1; D is ambiguous. The CDR3 extends over 11 amino acids. Germline assignment: CDR1 SQVTM and CDR2 ANQGSEA. Trimming took 4 bases from V and 4 from J, leaving 7 bases between them. The CDR3 loop reads CSVAGVTEAFF. CDR3 in DNA: TGCAGCGTTGCCGGGGTCACTGAAGCTTTCTTT.

The gene calls are TRBV7-8 and TRBJ2-7, with D unclear. The J call may be faulty, since TRBJ2-5 better matches the DNA end. Germline V lookup: CDR1 SGHVS, CDR2 FQNEAQ. This CDR3 has 15 residues. In DNA form, the CDR3 reads TGTGCCAGCAGCCCCCAAAGGACCTTTCAAGAGACCCAGTACTTC. Amino acid sequence: CASSPQRTFQETQYF.

This clonotype came up a few times. The V and J genes are TRBV29-1 and TRBJ1-2; 8 bases line up with TRBD1. The CDR3 runs 16 residues. The junction had 16 bases not matched to a gene; V was cut back by 6 bases and J by 4 bases. The germline CDR1 and CDR2 sequences are SQVTM and ANQGSEA. The CDR3 DNA follows: TGCAGCGTCCTCGGCGGAGGGGACAGGAGTCTCTATGGCTACACCTTC. Encoded protein: CSVLGGGDRSLYGYTF.

J is TRBJ2-1 and V is TRBV7-3, with 14 nucleotides matching TRBD2. Per germline, CDR1 SGHTA and CDR2 FQGTGA. The length of the CDR3 is 17 residues. V dropped 2 bases and J dropped 9; count of bases not matched to a gene: 9. The CDR3 DNA follows: TGTGCCAGCAGCTTAGCCCCAGGACTAGCGGGGGGCACTGAGCAGTTCTTC. It codes for CASSLAPGLAGGTEQFF.

The chain links TRBV7-9 to TRBJ2-5; D gene unclear. The last part of the DNA fits TRBJ2-7 better; the J call may be wrong. This CDR3 spans 13 amino acids. Germline V gene sequence: CDR1 SEHNR, CDR2 FQNEAQ (reference sequence). CDR3: CASSSTPSYEQYF. CDR3 nucleotides: TGTGCCAGCAGCTCTACACCTTCCTACGAGCAGTACTTC.

This clonotype has a handful of counts. This chain joins TRBV20-1 and TRBJ2-3, with 8 bases matching TRBD2. Germline V gene data show CDR1 as DFQATT and CDR2 as SNEGSKA (reference sequence). This CDR3 has 15 residues. J was trimmed by 2 bases and V by 2 bases; bases with no gene match: 6. The CDR3 sequence is CSARSPSGPTDTQYF. CDR3 DNA sequence: TGCAGTGCTAGAAGCCCTAGCGGGCCCACAGATACGCAGTATTTT.